These 12 T cell receptor beta chains originate from one sample sequenced in a study of response to subunit inactivated influenza vaccine. TCRdb redid the calling of the RT-PCR reads with MiXCR, one entry per CDR3 protein. The sample consists of about 500,000 distinct CDR3 sequences, approximately 15% of them appearing once. Sample: CD4+ T cells sorted from PBMCs, taken less than 25 months after vaccination. Source of these receptors: a man aged 50-75 years who received an inactivated influenza vaccine.

V usage is TRBV4-2 and J usage is TRBJ2-5; D is unresolved. V dropped 1 base and J dropped 8 bases, with 11 bases sitting between them. Germline assignment: CDR1 LGHNA and CDR2 YNFKEQ. CDR3 length: 13 residues. Here the CDR3 DNA reads TGTGCCAGCAGCCAAGCCCCCAGGCCAACCCAGTACTTC. Translating it yields CASSQAPRPTQYF.

The sample holds a few counts of this clonotype. The rearrangement links TRBV6-1 to TRBJ2-7; a possible D gene is TRBD2 (6 bases). Germline V gives CDR1 MNHNS, CDR2 SASEGT. The CDR3 totals 15 residues. The germline V and J ends were trimmed by 2 bases and 6 bases, with 17 bases remaining between them. Written as DNA, the CDR3 is TGTGCCAGCAGTGAAATTGGGGGGAGAAACCCCGAGCAGTACTTC. Translated: CASSEIGGRNPEQYF.

The CDR3 nucleotides read TGTGCCAGCAGCTTGAGTCAGTCTGGAAACACCATATATTTT. Its translation: CASSLSQSGNTIYF. The chain has TRBV13 and TRBJ1-3; D is uncertain. Germline CDR1 PRHDT, CDR2 FYEKMQ (reference sequence). This CDR3 has 14 residues. V was shortened by 3 bases and J by 1 base, with 7 bases between the two germline ends.

The V gene is TRBV29-1, the J gene TRBJ2-5, with 13 bases fitting TRBD2. The germline V gene encodes CDR1 SQVTM and CDR2 ANQGSEA. V was pared by 6 bases and J by 4 bases, with 8 bases of the junction left unmatched. CDR3 length: 15 residues. This CDR3 is CSVPGLAGLIETQYF. The CDR3 nucleotides are TGCAGCGTCCCGGGACTAGCGGGATTGATAGAGACCCAGTACTTC.

The chain recombines TRBV12-3 or TRBV12-4 with TRBJ2-6, with 8 bases that match TRBD1. V shed 2 bases, J shed 2 bases, and the junction held 5 bases outside the gene matches. CDR3 size: 17 residues. The CDR3 coding sequence is TGTGCCAGCAGTTTACCGACAGGGGTACCTGGGGCCAACGTCCTGACTTTC. Translating gives CASSLPTGVPGANVLTF.

This clonotype came up a few times. This rearrangement joins TRBV27 to TRBJ2-5; either TRBD1 or TRBD2 may fit D (6 bases each). There are 13 residues in the CDR3. Germline CDR1 reads MNHEY; CDR2 reads SMNVEV (reference sequence). V was pared by 6 bases and J by 3 bases, with 11 bases between. CDR3 in DNA: TGTGCCAGCAGCCGGGGGCGCAAAGAGACCCAGTACTTC. Its protein product is CASSRGRKETQYF.

This clonotype came up a few times. The rearrangement joins TRBV20-1 to TRBJ2-6; possibly TRBD1 or TRBD2 for D (5 bases each). Germline CDR1 DFQATT, CDR2 SNEGSKA (reference sequence). The V end was cut by 1 base, the J end by 0 bases, with 19 bases between. The CDR3 is 19 amino acids. The CDR3 nucleotides read TGCAGTGCTAGAGGAGGGGACCAAGTGTCTTTCTCTGGGGCCAACGTCCTGACTTTC. Translation: CSARGGDQVSFSGANVLTF.

A few counts support this clonotype. The rearrangement uses TRBV11-2 and TRBJ2-7; D remains unclear. The CDR3 is 15 residues long. The V end was cut by 0 bases, the J end by 5 bases, with 14 bases between. Germline loops: CDR1 SGHAT, CDR2 FQNNGV. CDR3 nucleotide sequence: TGTGCCAGCAGCTTAGACCCGGGTTCGGGCGACGAGCAGTACTTC. The encoded protein is CASSLDPGSGDEQYF.

This clonotype came up a few times. V usage is TRBV29-1 and J usage is TRBJ2-5; D possibly uses TRBD1 or TRBD2 (5 bases each). From germline, CDR1 is SQVTM and CDR2 ANQGSEA. Trimming pared 5 bases from V and 4 bases from J, leaving 17 bases between. The CDR3 length is 14 residues. CDR3 loop: CSVNPGTGGETQYF. The CDR3 DNA sequence: TGCAGCGTTAATCCCGGGACGGGCGGAGAGACCCAGTACTTC.

The V call is TRBV7-2, the J call TRBJ2-7, with 8 positions matching TRBD2. J gave up 3 bases and V 2 bases, and 6 bases lay outside the gene matches. This CDR3 is 15 amino acids long. Germline V gene data show CDR1 as SGHTA and CDR2 as FQGNSA. This CDR3 is CASSLTGGDGYEQYF. DNA of the CDR3: TGTGCCAGCAGCTTAACCGGGGGGGACGGCTACGAGCAGTACTTC. The full variable domain, in which reference TRBV7-2 and TRBJ2-7 provide the parts outside the CDR3, is GAGVSQSPSNKVTEKGKDVELRCDPISGHTALYWYRQSLGQGLEFLIYFQGNSAPDKSGLPSDRFSAERTGGSVSTLTIQRTQQEDSAVYLCASSLTGGDGYEQYFGPGTRLTVT.

This clonotype was detected only a few times. The V gene is TRBV9, the J gene TRBJ2-7; no clear D. Per germline, CDR1 SGDLS and CDR2 YYNGEE. Between the trimmed V and J ends, which lost 4 bases and 2 bases, there was a span of 13 bases. This CDR3 is built from 14 residues. The CDR3 bases are TGTGCCAGCAGCACCTCCCCCACGACCTACGAGCAGTACTTC. Its protein product is CASSTSPTTYEQYF.

The chain combines TRBV5-5 with TRBJ2-7; D is unresolved. The V gene lost 0 bases and the J gene lost 6 bases, with 16 bases spanning the gap. Germline CDR1 reads SGHKS; CDR2 reads YYEKEE (reference sequence). The CDR3 contains 15 residues. CDR3 sequence (DNA): TGTGCCAGCAGCTTGGAGGCCGCATTTGGGCCCGAGCAGTACTTC. It encodes CASSLEAAFGPEQYF.